Described below is a single TCR beta chain sequence and its context. The sample holds other DNA sequences that translate to the same CDR3. This sample is drawn from a study of cytomegalovirus exposure and HLA in healthy donors. The CDR3 totals 15 residues. With V trimmed by 4 bases and J by 4 bases, 6 bases remained unmatched. Germline values: CDR1 MNHNS, CDR2 SASEGT. The PCR contained 60 Vbeta and 13 Jbeta primers. Using immunoSEQ multiplex PCR, the repertoire was profiled, and TCRdb retains in-frame clones only, with some absent. The table includes 110,000 to 150,000 clones, 8.5% to 10% detected once.

The sequencing sample was made of PBMCs. V is TRBV6-1 and J is TRBJ2-7; the match to TRBD1 covers 11 bases. The TCR originated in a man aged 45-65 years in good health and CMV-seronegative. DNA for the CDR3: TGTGCCAGCAGTGCAAGGACAGGGGGCGAATACGAGCAGTACTTC. The encoded protein is CASSARTGGEYEQYF.